The 31 T cell receptor beta chains given below trace back to one sample, sequenced in a study of blood T cells in healthy people across ages (dated by TCRdb to 2013 to 2016). Libraries were constructed by 5' RACE. The reads were generated on an Illumina HiSeq 2500. A second PCR of roughly 7 to 11 cycles was run with a J-beta primer mix and a sample-barcoded 5' primer. TCRdb reanalyzed the raw reads on its own, using fastp at Q25 for trimming and MiXCR for clone calling, and kept in-frame beta chains. Each entry is one CDR3 protein sequence, shown with its most common DNA and genes. The table for this sample lists about 1,400,000 distinct CDR3 sequences; 42% of them were counted only once. The top ten constitute 6.5% to 10% of the sample. The sample was blood. The receptors originated from a woman under 30 in good health.

This chain joins TRBV29-1 and TRBJ2-7, with D unclear. This CDR3 region has 17 residues. The ends were cut back, 4 bases at V and 0 bases at J, with 22 bases in the middle. Per the germline V gene, CDR1 is SQVTM and CDR2 is ANQGSEA. The CDR3 DNA reads as TGCAGCGTTGGGTACTTCCCCCCAGCTCCCAGCTCCTACGAGCAGTACTTC. Amino acids: CSVGYFPPAPSSYEQYF.

This clonotype showed up just once. A junction end diverges from the germline sequence, so it may reflect a read error. The genes are TRBV12-3 or TRBV12-4 and TRBJ1-2; 9 positions agree with TRBD1. CDR3 length: 17 amino acids. The chain's CDR3 is CASSASPNRGQNYGYTF. In DNA form, the CDR3 reads TGTGCCAGCAGTGCCTCTCCTAACAGGGGGCAGAACTATGGCTATACCTTC.

The J gene is TRBJ2-5, the V gene TRBV11-1; 8 positions agree with TRBD2. The DNA end is more similar to TRBJ2-7, so the J call may be wrong. This CDR3 spans 14 amino acids. CDR1 and CDR2 from the germline V gene are SGHAT and FQDESV (reference sequence). The chain's CDR3 is CASSPGLDRYEQYF. CDR3 DNA: TGTGCCAGCAGCCCGGGACTAGATCGCTACGAGCAGTACTTC.

This clonotype came up a few times. This chain joins TRBV25-1 and TRBJ2-7; no clear D gene. The closer fit of TRBJ2-5 to the DNA end suggests the J call may be wrong. The CDR3 length is 14 residues. The germline CDR1 and CDR2 sequences are MGHDK and SYGVNS. The CDR3: CASSDERAQETQYF. The CDR3 DNA is TGTGCCAGCAGTGATGAGAGAGCTCAAGAGACCCAGTACTTC.

In this sample, this clonotype turned up once. The genes are TRBV4-1 and TRBJ2-5, with 12 bases matching TRBD2. Germline V gene sequence: CDR1 MGHRA, CDR2 YSYEKL. CDR3 size: 18 residues. V shed 4 bases and J 0 bases; nucleotides not matched to a gene: 9. The CDR3 DNA follows: TGCGCCAGCAGCCTGAGGAGATCTAGCGGGGGGGACCAAGAGACCCAGTACTTC. This gives the protein CASSLRRSSGGDQETQYF.

The rearrangement joins TRBV5-5 to TRBJ2-1, with D possibly being TRBD2 (5 bases). Germline CDR1 and CDR2: SGHKS and YYEKEE (reference sequence). This CDR3 is built from 14 residues. V gave up 6 bases and J gave up 8 bases, with 18 bases separating them. The CDR3 bases are TGTGCCAGCACGGTAGCGCCCCATATCGATGAGCAGTTCTTC. This gives the protein CASTVAPHIDEQFF.

This clonotype appeared a few times. The chain carries TRBV28 and TRBJ2-1, with 9 nucleotides matching TRBD1. Per the germline V gene, CDR1 is MDHEN and CDR2 is SYDVKM. The CDR3 has 16 amino acids. With V trimmed by 7 bases and J by 5 bases, 12 bases remained unmatched. The CDR3: CASTSWGQGLNNEQFF. The CDR3, as DNA: TGTGCCAGCACCTCTTGGGGACAGGGACTAAACAATGAGCAGTTCTTC.

This clonotype appeared a few times. V is TRBV6-6 and J is TRBJ2-1, with a weak D call TRBD2 (7 bases). Germline CDR1 and CDR2: MNHNY and SVGAGI (reference sequence). The germline V and J ends were trimmed by 2 bases and 10 bases, with 18 bases remaining between them. The CDR3 sequence is 15 residues long. CDR3 in amino acids: CASSYGRGGGGEQFF. For the CDR3, the DNA is TGTGCCAGCAGTTACGGGAGGGGGGGCGGTGGGGAGCAGTTCTTC.

This sequence joins TRBV21-1 and TRBJ2-7. TRBV21-1 is reported as a pseudogene. The CDR3 covers 14 residues. CDR3 region: CVSSKVDSSYEQYF. The CDR3 nucleotides read TGTGTCAGCAGCAAAGTGGATAGCTCCTACGAGCAGTACTTC.

The rearrangement joins TRBV7-2 to TRBJ1-2; a weak D match, TRBD1 (6 bases). The CDR3 loop spans 15 amino acids. Trimming cost V 7 bases and J 0 bases, with 15 bases left between them. Germline lookup yields CDR1 SGHTA and CDR2 FQGNSA. The CDR3 DNA is TGTGCCAGCATCGGACGGACAGTGACTAACTATGGCTACACCTTC. This translates into CASIGRTVTNYGYTF.

The chain carries TRBV7-3 and TRBJ1-1; D possibly corresponds to TRBD1 (5 bases). CDR1 and CDR2 from the germline V gene are SGHTA and FQGTGA. The CDR3 loop spans 13 amino acids. Deletions cut 8 bases from V and 7 bases from J, with 17 bases between. The CDR3 protein is CASAQGGPSEAFF. CDR3 bases: TGTGCCAGCGCCCAGGGTGGGCCCAGTGAAGCTTTCTTT.

This chain links TRBV7-6 with TRBJ2-7, with TRBD1 identical over 11 bases. CDR3 length: 16 amino acids. V gave up 3 bases and J gave up 0 bases; unmatched junction bases: 4. Germline assignment: CDR1 SGHVS and CDR2 FNYEAQ. CDR3 DNA: TGTGCCAGCAGCTTCGTCGGGACAGGGGGCTCCTACGAGCAGTACTTC. It specifies CASSFVGTGGSYEQYF.

This rearrangement joins TRBV7-9 to TRBJ2-1; 7 bases line up with TRBD2. CDR1 and CDR2 from the germline V gene are SEHNR and FQNEAQ (reference sequence). V shed 3 bases, J shed 10 bases, and the junction held 9 bases outside the gene matches. This CDR3 region has 14 residues. The CDR3 coding sequence is TGTGCCAGCAGCTTGGGGGACTACTACTACGAGCAGTTCTTC. This encodes CASSLGDYYYEQFF.

About this clonotype itself: A much larger clonotype is one base distant, so this may be a read error. The V and J genes are TRBV27 and TRBJ1-5; no firm D call. V lost 5 bases and J lost 5, with 13 bases in between. Per germline, CDR1 MNHEY and CDR2 SMNVEV (reference sequence). This CDR3 spans 14 amino acids. The CDR3 reads CASSLQRSDQPQHF. As DNA, the CDR3 is TGTGCCAGCAGTCTACAGAGAAGCGATCAGCCCCAGCATTTT.

This chain uses TRBV20-1 with TRBJ2-7; TRBD2 aligns across 8 bases. The assigned J gene may be wrong: the sequence end matches TRBJ2-5 better. This CDR3 has 15 residues. CDR1 is DFQATT and CDR2 is SNEGSKA in the germline V gene (reference sequence). The CDR3 is CSARPTSGNQETQYF. The CDR3 DNA follows: TGCAGTGCTAGACCAACTAGCGGCAACCAAGAGACCCAGTACTTC.

J is TRBJ1-2 and V is TRBV4-1; no definite D call. Trimming took off 1 base at V and 3 bases at J, with 12 bases between the two ends. CDR3 length: 15 amino acids. Per the germline V gene, CDR1 is MGHRA and CDR2 is YSYEKL. The CDR3 DNA is TGCGCCAGCAGCCAAGGAGGGTTGGGTGACTATGGCTACACCTTC. This gives the protein CASSQGGLGDYGYTF.

The table lists this clonotype with a few counts. The V gene is TRBV24-1, the J gene TRBJ1-2; D is uncertain. The V end was cut by 2 bases, the J end by 3 bases, with 9 bases between. Per germline, CDR1 KGHDR and CDR2 SFDVKD. The CDR3 is 14 residues long. The CDR3 sequence is CATSDSRLYYGYTF. The CDR3 DNA reads as TGTGCCACCAGTGATTCCAGACTCTACTATGGCTACACCTTC.

This clonotype showed up just once. The chain uses TRBV5-6 and TRBJ1-2; no reliable D call. Between the trimmed V and J ends, which lost 6 bases and 4 bases, there was a span of 13 bases. The CDR3 length is 13 residues. CDR1 and CDR2 from the germline V gene are SGHDT and YYEEEE. The CDR3 DNA is TGTGCCAGCACCAAAGGTCGAAGCTATGGCTACACCTTC. This gives the protein CASTKGRSYGYTF.

The chain combines TRBV29-1 with TRBJ2-1; 14 bases agree with TRBD2. The germline CDR1 and CDR2 sequences are SQVTM and ANQGSEA. Unmatched junction bases numbered 6, after V lost 6 bases and J lost 8 bases. The CDR3 spans 14 residues. CDR3 amino acids: CSVEGLAGVHEQFF. CDR3 DNA: TGCAGCGTGGAGGGACTAGCGGGAGTTCATGAGCAGTTCTTC.

In nucleotides, the CDR3 is TGCGCCAGCAGACCAACAGGGGGCGCTAGGTTCTTC. Amino acids: CASRPTGGARFF. V gene TRBV10-2 combines with J gene TRBJ2-1, with 9 bases fitting TRBD1. The CDR3 sequence is 12 residues long. CDR1 and CDR2 (germline): WSHSY, SAAADI. After removal of 6 bases from V and 15 bases from J, the junction contained 9 bases not matched to a gene.

This clonotype has just a few counts. The chain is built from TRBV5-6 and TRBJ1-6; 9 bases fit TRBD1. V shed 5 bases, J shed 8 bases, and the junction held 8 bases outside the gene matches. The CDR3 is 15 amino acids. Germline CDR1 reads SGHDT; CDR2 reads YYEEEE. Here the CDR3 reads CASSWDRDGYSPLHF. CDR3 nucleotide sequence: TGTGCCAGCAGTTGGGACAGGGACGGCTATTCACCCCTCCACTTT. Complete variable domain (other parts from reference TRBV5-6 and TRBJ1-6): DAGVTQSPTHLIKTRGQQVTLRCSPKSGHDTVSWYQQALGQGPQFIFQYYEEEERQRGNFPDRFSGHQFPNYSSELNVNALLLGDSALYLCASSWDRDGYSPLHFGNGTRLTVT.

This chain links TRBV14 with TRBJ2-5; no reliable D call. Per the germline V gene, CDR1 is SGHDN and CDR2 is FVKESK. V gave up 0 bases and J gave up 5 bases, with 19 bases separating them. This CDR3 is built from 17 residues. CDR3 in DNA: TGTGCCAGCAGCCAAGAGTGGAGCGTGAGGCCTCTGGAGACCCAGTACTTC. As protein: CASSQEWSVRPLETQYF.

The sample holds a few counts of this clonotype. The chain links TRBV5-1 to TRBJ1-1; no clear D. V lost 0 bases, J lost 7 bases, and 13 bases lay in between. CDR3 length equals 14 residues. Germline V lookup: CDR1 SGHRS, CDR2 YFSETQ. In DNA, the CDR3 is TGCGCCAGCAGCTTGGGTTCTGGCCTAGGTGAAGCTTTCTTT. Its protein is CASSLGSGLGEAFF.

In this sample, this clonotype turned up once. CDR3 protein: CSAIPLAGSSYEQYF. CDR3 DNA sequence: TGCAGTGCCATCCCCCTAGCGGGAAGCTCCTACGAGCAGTACTTC. The chain carries TRBV20-1 and TRBJ2-7, with TRBD2 matching over 9 bases. The length of the CDR3 is 15 residues. CDR1 and CDR2 (germline): DFQATT, SNEGSKA (reference sequence). The trim removed 6 bases at V and 0 bases at J, leaving 9 bases unmatched.

This clonotype was counted once. The V call is TRBV21-1, the J call TRBJ1-2. TRBV21-1 is shown as a pseudogene. This CDR3 has 14 residues. The CDR3 nucleotides read TGTGCCAGCGGCAAGATTCCGGTCTACTATGGCTACACCTTC. It codes for CASGKIPVYYGYTF.

This clonotype was detected only a few times. This chain connects TRBV29-1 to TRBJ2-1; 7 nucleotides line up with TRBD1. V lost 7 bases, J lost 4 bases, and 1 base stayed unmatched. The CDR3 is 11 residues long. Germline V gene lookup returns CDR1 SQVTM and CDR2 ANQGSEA. The CDR3 DNA reads as TGCAGCGGGGGACAGTACAATGAGCAGTTCTTC. Translating gives CSGGQYNEQFF.

This chain uses TRBV6-1 with TRBJ1-1; the D is unclear. Germline CDR1 and CDR2: MNHNS and SASEGT. V shed 8 bases and J shed 2 bases, with 9 bases lying between them. The CDR3 contains 12 residues. Here the CDR3 DNA reads TGTGCCAGCGAGTACCTAAACACTGAAGCTTTCTTT. Encoded protein: CASEYLNTEAFF.

J is TRBJ1-1 and V is TRBV2; D may be TRBD1 (5 bases). V was cut by 9 bases and J by 5 bases, with 10 bases left in between. CDR1 is SNHLY, CDR2 FYNNEI, per germline. The CDR3 covers 11 residues. Written as DNA, the CDR3 is TGTGCCAGAGGGGTTTGGACTGAAGCTTTCTTT. The encoded protein is CARGVWTEAFF.

This clonotype has at least ten counts. The CDR3 DNA is TGTGCCAGCAGTTTCCCGGGAGGTGGGGCCAACGTCCTGACTTTC. It translates to CASSFPGGGANVLTF. The J gene is TRBJ2-6, the V gene TRBV12-3 or TRBV12-4, with 7 bases lining up with TRBD2. The J segment lost 3 bases and the V segment lost 3 bases, leaving 2 bases of the junction unmatched. This CDR3 has 15 residues.

The chain recombines TRBV20-1 with TRBJ2-1; 7 bases are a match to TRBD2. The CDR3 extends over 15 amino acids. The V gene end was trimmed by 6 bases and the J gene end by 2 bases; junction bases not matched to a gene: 10. Germline CDR1 DFQATT, CDR2 SNEGSKA (reference sequence). Here the CDR3 DNA reads TGCAGTGCAGGGAGGGTCGGCACCACCTACAATGAGCAGTTCTTC. It specifies CSAGRVGTTYNEQFF.

This clonotype came up a few times. The chain combines TRBV28 with TRBJ2-7, with a weak D call TRBD2 (5 bases). TRBJ2-5 matches the DNA end more closely, so the J call is doubtful. CDR1 is MDHEN and CDR2 is SYDVKM in the germline V gene. The length of the CDR3 is 13 residues. The CDR3 region has the DNA TGTGCCAGCACCCTGGGAGTTCTAGAGACCCAGTACTTC. Translated, it gives CASTLGVLETQYF.